The clone carrying this T cell receptor (beta chain) appeared a few times. Antigen unknown. The sample originates from a study of CD8 T cells in ankylosing spondylitis. The study's findings and limits: The authors reported significant enrichment of disease-linked clones in matched ankylosing spondylitis synovial fluid. In ankylosing spondylitis blood, a motif of roughly 8 highly homologous TCR beta variants appeared characteristic.

TCRdb re-called the 5' RACE reads through MiXCR, storing one row per CDR3 protein. The sample contains a few hundred thousand distinct CDR3 sequences, 17% of which appear only once. The clonotype originates from a male donor with ankylosing spondylitis. The sequenced sample consisted of blood, either unsorted or a sorted T cell fraction (not recorded which).

Here the CDR3 reads CASSFPDTYEQYF. CDR3 sequence (DNA): TGTGCCAGCAGTTTCCCAGACACCTACGAGCAGTACTTC. The rearrangement links TRBV25-1 to TRBJ2-7; D remains unclear. The ends were cut back, 5 bases at V and 2 bases at J, with 10 bases in the middle. Germline CDR1 reads MGHDK; CDR2 reads SYGVNS. The CDR3 has 13 residues.